This TCR beta chain was sequenced in a study of blood T cells in healthy people across ages. Study in general: Researchers report that template switching captured about one barcoded beta molecule per two T cells.

Next came a second PCR, run for about 6 to 11 cycles, which used a sample-barcoded 5' primer along with a J-beta primer mix. Each CDR3 protein is one row after TCRdb ran MiXCR on the 5' RACE reads. This table holds about 1.8 million distinct CDR3 sequences, around 48% found once. Study-wide points: Age brought a roughly linear fall in TCR beta diversity measured per million T cells. Whereas aged donors had fewer naive CD4+ cells, long-lived donors had more of them and higher diversity. It was held that diversity estimates obtained from one million T cells represented underestimates.

The CDR3 covers 13 residues. V shed 7 bases and J 7 bases; nucleotides not matched to a gene: 6. Looked up from germline, CDR1 is SQVTM and CDR2 is ANQGSEA. This clonotype appeared a few times. Its cognate antigen is unknown. Sequenced input: blood. This rearrangement joins TRBV29-1 to TRBJ1-6, with TRBD1 matching over 8 bases. The clonotype comes from a woman in her thirties or forties in good health. The chain's CDR3 is CSARQGSNSPLHF. CDR3 bases: TGCAGCGCAAGACAGGGGAGCAATTCACCCCTCCACTTT. Looking up the rest from reference TRBV29-1 and TRBJ1-6 gives the full variable domain: SAVISQKPSRDICQRGTSLTIQCQVDSQVTMMFWYRQQPGQSLTLIATANQGSEATYESGFVIDKFPISRPNLTFSTLTVSNMSPEDSSIYLCSARQGSNSPLHFGNGTRLTVT.